Listed below are T cell receptor beta chains from one sample, sequenced in a study of control samples from healthy donors and cancer patients. Generated by immunoSEQ multiplex PCR, the TCRdb table keeps only in-frame clones and is missing some. The sample records some 94,000 clones, around 90% being singletons. The sequenced sample was PBMCs. These TCRs come from a woman in her fifties or sixties with colorectal cancer. Each CDR3 is given with its conserved first and last residue. A D gene is named only where the DNA matches it firmly. The size field is filled for only some rows; it gives once, few, many or a size class.

once	.	TRBV7-9	TRBJ1-6	TGTGCCAGCAGCTTAGATTCCCCTTCCGGGGGTAGCTCACCCCTCCACTTT	CASSLDSPSGGSSPLHF
.	TRBD2	TRBV7-9	TRBJ2-3	TGTGCCAGCAGCTTTGGGAGCGGGGGGGCAAATACGCAGTATTTT	CASSFGSGGANTQYF
.	.	TRBV7-9	TRBJ1-1	TGTGCCAGCAGCTTAGGACGGGACACGGTTTTGAACACTGAAGCTTTCTTT	CASSLGRDTVLNTEAFF
.	.	TRBV7-3	TRBJ2-2	TGTGCCAGCAGCCACCAGGGGGGGCAACGCGGCGGGGAGCTGTTTTTT	CASSHQGGQRGGELFF
.	TRBD1	TRBV10-3	TRBJ1-1	TGTGCCATCAGCCCGGGACAGGGGGACACTGAAGCTTTCTTT	CAISPGQGDTEAFF
.	.	TRBV19	TRBJ1-2	TGTGCCAGTAGACCCCCGGGGGGGCCGGGCTACACCTTC	CASRPPGGPGYTF
.	.	TRBV6-1	TRBJ1-5	TGTGCCAGCAGTGAAGTCGGGTTAGGGCAGCCCCAGCATTTT	CASSEVGLGQPQHF
.	.	TRBV5-1	TRBJ2-5	TGCGCCAGCAGCTTGGGGTTACAAGAGACCCAGTACTTC	CASSLGLQETQYF
.	.	TRBV4-3	TRBJ2-2	TGCGCCAGCAGCCAAGAGGCGGGCACCGGGGAGCTGTTTTTT	CASSQEAGTGELFF
.	TRBD1	TRBV9	TRBJ1-6	TGTGCCAGCAGCGCACTGACAGGGAATTCACCCCTCCACTTT	CASSALTGNSPLHF
.	.	TRBV4-3	TRBJ2-3	TGCGCCAGCAGCCAAGAAGTCAGGGCGAACACAGATACGCAGTATTTT	CASSQEVRANTDTQYF
.	TRBD2	TRBV24-1	TRBJ2-1	TGTGCCACCAGTGATCCTCCCAGAACCGGACTAGCGGGGGGCTCGTCTACGTTCTTC	CATSDPPRTGLAGGSSTFF
few	.	TRBV7-8	TRBJ2-5	TGTGCCAGCAGCTTAGGCCCCAAAGAGACCCAGTACTTC	CASSLGPKETQYF
.	TRBD1	TRBV29-1	TRBJ2-2	TGCAGCGCTCGCCGGGACAGGTTATCCGGGGAGCTGTTTTTT	CSARRDRLSGELFF